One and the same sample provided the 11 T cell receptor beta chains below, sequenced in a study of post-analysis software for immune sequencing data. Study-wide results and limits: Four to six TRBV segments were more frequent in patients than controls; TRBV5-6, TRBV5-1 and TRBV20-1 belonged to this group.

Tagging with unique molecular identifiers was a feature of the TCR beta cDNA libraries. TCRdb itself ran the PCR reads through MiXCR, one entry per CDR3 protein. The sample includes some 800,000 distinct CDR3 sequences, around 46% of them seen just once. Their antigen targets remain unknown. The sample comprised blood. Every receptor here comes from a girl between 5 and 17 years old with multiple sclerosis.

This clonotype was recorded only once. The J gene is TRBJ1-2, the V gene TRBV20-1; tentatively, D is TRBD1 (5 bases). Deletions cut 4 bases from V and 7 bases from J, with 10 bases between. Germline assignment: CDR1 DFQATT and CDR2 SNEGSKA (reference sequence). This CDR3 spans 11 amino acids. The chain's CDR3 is CSAIRGGGYTF. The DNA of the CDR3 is TGCAGTGCTATAAGGGGAGGTGGCTACACCTTC.

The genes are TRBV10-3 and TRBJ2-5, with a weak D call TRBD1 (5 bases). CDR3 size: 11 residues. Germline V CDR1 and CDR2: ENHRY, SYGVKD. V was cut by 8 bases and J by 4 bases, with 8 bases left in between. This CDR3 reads CAIGAGETQYF. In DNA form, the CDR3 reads TGTGCCATCGGGGCTGGAGAGACCCAGTACTTC.

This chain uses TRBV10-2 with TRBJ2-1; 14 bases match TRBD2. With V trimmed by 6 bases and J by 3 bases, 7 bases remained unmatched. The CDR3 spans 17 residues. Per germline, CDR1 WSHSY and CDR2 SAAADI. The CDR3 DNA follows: TGCGCCAGCAGCGGGACTAGCGGGAGCGCTCGCTACAATGAGCAGTTCTTC. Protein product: CASSGTSGSARYNEQFF.

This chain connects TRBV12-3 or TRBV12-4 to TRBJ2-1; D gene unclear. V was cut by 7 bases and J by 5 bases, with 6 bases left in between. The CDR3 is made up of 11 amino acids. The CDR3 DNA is TGTGCCAGCATTGGCCACAATGAGCAGTTCTTC. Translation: CASIGHNEQFF.

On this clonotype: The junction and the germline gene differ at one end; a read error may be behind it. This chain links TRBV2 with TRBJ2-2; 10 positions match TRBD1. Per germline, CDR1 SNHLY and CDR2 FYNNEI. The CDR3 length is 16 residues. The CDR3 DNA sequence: TGTGCCGGCAGCTCGGAGGGACAGGGGTTTTCCGGGGAGCTGTTTTTT. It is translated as CAGSSEGQGFSGELFF.

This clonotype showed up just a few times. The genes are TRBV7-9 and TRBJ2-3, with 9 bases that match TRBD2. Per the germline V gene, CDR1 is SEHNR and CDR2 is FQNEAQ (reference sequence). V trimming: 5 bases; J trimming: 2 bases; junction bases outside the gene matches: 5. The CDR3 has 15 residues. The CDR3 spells CASSQTSGSTDTQYF. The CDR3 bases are TGTGCCAGCAGCCAGACTAGCGGTTCCACAGATACGCAGTATTTT.

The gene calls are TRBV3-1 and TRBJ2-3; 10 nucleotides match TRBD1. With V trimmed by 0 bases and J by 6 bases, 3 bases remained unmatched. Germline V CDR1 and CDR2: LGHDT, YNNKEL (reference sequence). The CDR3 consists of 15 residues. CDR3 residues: CASSQEGTGVDTQYF. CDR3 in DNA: TGTGCCAGCAGCCAAGAGGGGACAGGGGTGGATACGCAGTATTTT.

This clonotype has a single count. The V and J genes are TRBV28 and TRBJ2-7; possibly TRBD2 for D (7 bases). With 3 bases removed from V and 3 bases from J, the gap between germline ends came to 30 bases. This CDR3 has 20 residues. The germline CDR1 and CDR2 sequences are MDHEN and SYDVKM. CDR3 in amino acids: CASSLGTGVDSAGHYYEQYF. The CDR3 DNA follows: TGTGCCAGCAGTTTGGGGACGGGTGTGGATTCAGCGGGACATTACTACGAGCAGTACTTC.

DNA of the CDR3: TGTGCCAGCAGTTTTGACCGGGACTCCTACGAGCAGTACTTC. Its protein product is CASSFDRDSYEQYF. The V gene is TRBV6-9, the J gene TRBJ2-7; possibly TRBD2 for D (5 bases). This CDR3 comprises 14 residues. In germline, CDR1 is MNHGY, CDR2 SVAAGI. V lost 4 bases, J lost 0 bases, and 10 bases lay in between.

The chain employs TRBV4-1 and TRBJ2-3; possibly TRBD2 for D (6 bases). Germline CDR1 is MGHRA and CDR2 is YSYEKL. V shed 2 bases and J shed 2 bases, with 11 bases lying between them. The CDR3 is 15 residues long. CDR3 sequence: CASSQLGLYTDTQYF. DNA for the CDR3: TGCGCCAGCAGCCAACTGGGACTTTACACAGATACGCAGTATTTT.

The CDR3 protein is CATSRRLTGEETQYF. DNA of the CDR3: TGTGCCACCAGCCGACGACTGACAGGGGAAGAGACCCAGTACTTC. The chain carries TRBV15 and TRBJ2-5, with 8 bases identical to TRBD1. The germline V gene has CDR1 LNHNV and CDR2 YYDKDF (reference sequence). The V and J ends lost 5 bases and 3 bases, in that order; junction bases with no gene match: 8. CDR3 size: 15 residues.